The entry below gives a single T cell receptor (beta chain) sequence along with its context. No cognate antigen has been identified for it. No qualities accompany the bases; no much larger clone lies one base away. According to the germline V gene, CDR1 reads MNHEY and CDR2 reads SVGEGT. The CDR3 covers 14 residues, taking in both the cysteine and the phenylalanine. Only the CDR3 portion is preserved as DNA: 42 bases, with reading frame beginning at the first base. The trim is 2 bases for V and 1 base for J, with a gap of 9 bases between the germline ends. The data are from a study of blood T cell repertoires in COVID-19 (dated by TCRdb to 2020 to 2021). Turning to the overall study: Samples from collaborators originated in the United States, Italy and Spain and spanned both the acute and convalescent phases of COVID-19. A de-identified subject ID, COVID-19 status, age in years and sex were almost always included in the sample metadata. A freely available public database, intended as a resource for researchers studying the immune response to SARS-CoV-2, is where the repertoires were released. The material from the prospective study consisted of cDNA or gDNA derived from T cells, B-cell-depleted T cells, or PBMCs. The dataset comprised deeply sampled blood TCRbeta repertoires from subjects exposed to, actively infected with, or recovered from COVID-19. Where HLA class I and class II types were available, the types were taken from metadata supplied by the sample provider, not from assay-based typing. The samples were drawn from two sources: the first 160 participants of the ongoing ImmuneRACE study, and 1,000 to 1,500 subjects contributed by 6 global collaborators.

Each collaborating institution followed its own protocols to collect whole blood in K2EDTA tubes. For TCRbeta analysis, collaborators shipped samples as frozen whole blood, isolated PBMCs, or DNA extracted from either of those sample types. What the work shows at the level of the full study, not this receptor alone: Clinical and demographic metadata were provided uncurated, with the amount varying by source and participant.

TCRbeta CDR3 regions were amplified from genomic DNA using the immunoSEQ Assay, a bias-controlled multiplex PCR. The original methods were these. Nucleated cell counts per sample were estimated from amplification of reference gene primers within the assay. Sequence reads were collapsed and filtered to measure the absolute abundance of every unique TCRbeta CDR3 rearrangement. Productive Simpson clonality was computed per sample as the square root of Simpson's diversity index over productive rearrangements. Entries here come from immuneACCESS through TCRdb and include only in-frame sequences with V and J called. Some clones fail to appear in such tables; in the studies checked, an unresolved V gene covers under half of the shortfall, and the cause of the remainder is unknown. The D gene and trimming were derived from the DNA, and the V and J assignments and clone size from that table. The sample has some 170,000 clones on record, over 65% of them singletons. 8% to 9.5% of the sample rests with the top ten.

This receptor was identified in a man aged 60-69 years with acute or convalescent COVID-19. Material: peripheral blood. The V gene is TRBV6-2 or TRBV6-3 and the J gene is TRBJ2-7, with an unclear D gene assignment. The DNA sequence is as follows: TGTGCCAGCAGTTACACCGACACGTCCTACGAGCAGTACTTC. The resulting protein is CASSYTDTSYEQYF.